This T cell receptor beta chain originates from a study of T cells in Graves' hyperthyroidism and ophthalmopathy. The study's findings and limits: Blood held most thyroid clonotypes expanded above 0.001 frequency. Ophthalmopathy was predicted by the model a median of about six months ahead of onset.

The PBMCs were taken from about 10 ml of fresh peripheral blood. This clonotype was picked up many times. Its cognate antigen is unknown. The CDR3 regions of TCR beta were amplified from RNA transcripts. Initially, a first-round RT-PCR of the TCR CDR3 employed the HTBI primer set. MiXCR, run by TCRdb on the multiplex PCR reads, gives a single entry per CDR3 protein. Found here are around 340,000 distinct CDR3 sequences, 15% to 20% of them singletons; the top ten hold roughly 15%. This CDR3 contains 17 residues. V lost 3 bases and J lost 2; bases outside the gene matches: 8. Germline V gene sequence: CDR1 SGHRS, CDR2 YFSETQ.

What was sequenced was blood. This clonotype was obtained from a woman in her thirties or forties with Graves' ophthalmopathy. The V gene is TRBV5-1, the J gene TRBJ1-3; 10 nucleotides align to TRBD1. The CDR3 here is CASSSIGQGETGNTIYF. DNA of the CDR3: TGCGCCAGCAGCTCGATAGGACAGGGGGAAACTGGAAACACCATATATTTT.